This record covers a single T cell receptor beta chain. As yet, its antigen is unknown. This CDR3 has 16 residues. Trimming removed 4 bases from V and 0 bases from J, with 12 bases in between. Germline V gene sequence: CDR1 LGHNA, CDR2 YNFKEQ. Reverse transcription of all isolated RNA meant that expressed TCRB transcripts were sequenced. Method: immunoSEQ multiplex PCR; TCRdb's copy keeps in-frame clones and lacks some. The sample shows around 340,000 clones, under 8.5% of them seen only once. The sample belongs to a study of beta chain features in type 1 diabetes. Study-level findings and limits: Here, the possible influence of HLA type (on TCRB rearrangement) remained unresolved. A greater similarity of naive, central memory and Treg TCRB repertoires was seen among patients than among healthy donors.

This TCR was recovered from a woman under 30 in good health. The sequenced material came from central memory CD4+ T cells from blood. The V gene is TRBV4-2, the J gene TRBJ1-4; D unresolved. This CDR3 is CASSLPEGSTNEKLFF. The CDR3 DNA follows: TGTGCCAGCAGCCTCCCCGAGGGATCAACTAATGAAAAACTGTTTTTT.